This T cell receptor beta chain was observed in a study of cytomegalovirus exposure and HLA in healthy donors. Study summary: Genotyping of 300 to 450 donors showed that 80% to 85% belonged to the Caucasian-associated ancestry cluster.

The PCR used 60 Vbeta and 13 Jbeta primers. Assay: immunoSEQ multiplex PCR; the TCRdb copy retains only in-frame clones and omits some. Altogether about 120,000 clones are present, roughly 76% being singletons, with the ten largest covering 12%. The CDR3 extends over 12 amino acids. V was trimmed by 10 bases and J by 9 bases, leaving 18 bases between them. The V gene's germline CDR1 is MNHEY and CDR2 SMNVEV (reference sequence). The rearrangement links TRBV27 to TRBJ1-2; perhaps TRBD1 as D (5 bases). The receptor was isolated from a woman between 35 and 50 years old in good health and CMV-seropositive. Material: PBMCs. The CDR3 bases are TGTGCCATCCTCCGGCCCGGGGGGAGCTACACCTTC. Its translation: CAILRPGGSYTF.